These T cell receptor beta chains were read from a single sample in a study of blood T cell repertoires in COVID-19. The method was immunoSEQ multiplex PCR; TCRdb's version includes in-frame clones alone and lacks a portion of them. The sample has about 60,000 clones, 70% to 90% seen once. Sample: peripheral blood. The receptors shown here come from a human donor with active COVID-19. The donor label of this sample is uncertain. CDR3s include the opening cysteine and the closing phenylalanine or tryptophan. Fields, in order: clone size, V gene, J gene, D gene, CDR3 protein, CDR3 DNA. D genes are given only for firm matches. The size of a clone is reported for some rows only, either as once, few or many, or as a class for expanded clones.

>.|TRBV5-8|TRBJ2-7|.
CASSLLTYEQYF
TGTGCCAGCAGCTTATTAACCTACGAGCAGTACTTC
>.|TRBV5-6|TRBJ1-4|TRBD1
CASSRTGVEKLFF
TGTGCCAGCAGCCGGACAGGGGTAGAAAAACTGTTTTTT
>.|TRBV4-3|TRBJ2-3|.
CASSQGRTALSTDTQYF
TGCGCCAGCAGCCAAGGGAGAACGGCTTTAAGCACAGATACGCAGTATTTT
>.|TRBV11-2|TRBJ2-2|.
CASSFLAGELFF
TGTGCCAGCAGCTTTTTAGCCGGGGAGCTGTTTTTT
>.|TRBV19|TRBJ2-7|.
CASSRNSYEQYF
TGTGCCAGTAGCCGTAACAGCTACGAGCAGTACTTC
>.|TRBV5-1|TRBJ2-5|TRBD1
CASSQGRGQGETQYF
TGCGCCAGCAGCCAAGGAAGGGGACAGGGTGAGACCCAGTACTTC
>.|TRBV4-3|TRBJ2-1|TRBD1
CASSQAAGTGVRSSYNEQFF
TGCGCCAGCAGCCAAGCCGCCGGGACAGGGGTCCGGAGCTCCTACAATGAGCAGTTCTTC
>.|TRBV4-2|TRBJ2-2|.
CASSPSRNTGELFF
TGTGCCAGCAGCCCTAGCAGAAACACCGGGGAGCTGTTTTTT
>.|TRBV9|TRBJ2-3|TRBD2
CASSVASGGGTDTQYF
TGTGCCAGCAGCGTAGCCAGCGGGGGGGGCACAGATACGCAGTATTTT
>once|TRBV11-2|TRBJ2-7|TRBD1
CASSYLRDRVSEQYF
TGTGCCAGCAGCTACCTCCGGGACAGGGTTTCCGAGCAGTACTTC
>.|TRBV18|TRBJ2-2|TRBD1
CASSTKTGQGRTGELFF
TGTGCCAGCTCAACAAAAACGGGACAGGGGAGGACCGGGGAGCTGTTTTTT
>.|TRBV5-1|TRBJ2-1|TRBD2
CASSLSGSRAYNEQFF
TGCGCCAGCAGCTTAAGCGGGAGTCGGGCCTACAATGAGCAGTTCTTC
>.|TRBV16|TRBJ2-1|TRBD2
CASSRSTASGGANEQFF
TGTGCCAGCAGCCGTTCAACCGCTAGCGGGGGGGCAAATGAGCAGTTCTTC
>.|TRBV7-8|TRBJ2-6|.
CASSLVVGRATGANVLTF
TGTGCCAGCAGCTTAGTAGTTGGCAGGGCGACTGGGGCCAACGTCCTGACTTTC
>.|TRBV15|TRBJ1-2|TRBD1
CATSADRGTYGYTF
TGTGCCACCAGCGCGGACAGGGGTACCTATGGCTACACCTTC
>.|TRBV19|TRBJ2-2|.
CASSTRRTDGELFF
TGTGCCAGTAGTACTCGGAGGACGGACGGGGAGCTGTTTTTT
>.|TRBV4-1|TRBJ2-4|TRBD2
CASSQEGLAGGLRNIQYF
TGCGCCAGCAGCCAGGAGGGACTAGCGGGAGGGCTCAGGAACATTCAGTACTTC
>once|TRBV2|TRBJ2-7|.
CASSGIGTSNYEQYF
TGTGCCAGCAGTGGGATCGGGACATCGAATTACGAGCAGTACTTC
>.|TRBV7-2|TRBJ2-2|.
CASSLQLAGTGELFF
TGTGCCAGCAGCTTACAACTAGCTGGCACCGGGGAGCTGTTTTTT
>.|TRBV27|TRBJ1-6|.
CASSYTGWGVPLHF
TGTGCCAGCAGTTACACAGGGTGGGGAGTCCCCCTCCACTTT
>.|TRBV5-6|TRBJ2-1|.
CASSVHLNEQFF
TGTGCCAGCAGCGTCCACTTAAATGAGCAGTTCTTC
>few|TRBV7-2|TRBJ1-2|TRBD1
CASSLSRDRGNYGYTF
TGTGCCAGCAGCTTAAGTCGGGACAGGGGCAACTATGGCTACACCTTC
>.|TRBV5-1|TRBJ2-5|TRBD2
CASSLAGSGVQETQYF
TGCGCCAGCAGCTTGGCGGGTAGCGGGGTCCAAGAGACCCAGTACTTC
>few|TRBV7-9|TRBJ2-7|TRBD2
CASSARTSGSLGEQYF
TGTGCCAGCAGCGCCCGGACTAGCGGGAGTTTGGGGGAGCAGTACTTC
>.|TRBV5-1|TRBJ2-1|.
CASSLAPAEYYNEQFF
TGCGCCAGCAGCTTGGCCCCAGCGGAATACTACAATGAGCAGTTCTTC
>.|TRBV5-3|TRBJ2-1|.
CARSFMGQGKVKSYNEQFF
TGTGCCAGAAGCTTTATGGGGCAGGGGAAGGTGAAGTCCTACAATGAGCAGTTCTTC
>.|TRBV4-2|TRBJ2-1|TRBD2
CASSRGGGGAYNEQFF
TGTGCCAGCAGCCGCGGGGGCGGGGGGGCGTACAATGAGCAGTTCTTC
>few|TRBV2|TRBJ2-2|.
CASRVAGEHTGELFF
TGTGCCAGCAGGGTAGCTGGAGAGCACACCGGGGAGCTGTTTTTT
>.|TRBV29-1|TRBJ1-2|TRBD1
CSVDQGAGGYTF
TGCAGCGTTGATCAGGGGGCTGGCGGCTACACCTTC
>.|TRBV7-9|TRBJ2-7|.
CASSLPKFPEGYEQYF
TGTGCCAGCAGCTTACCTAAGTTCCCCGAGGGCTACGAGCAGTACTTC
>.|TRBV6-4|TRBJ2-1|TRBD2
CASSRTSGTYNEQFF
TGTGCCAGCAGCCGGACTAGCGGGACCTACAATGAGCAGTTCTTC
>.|TRBV7-2|TRBJ2-7|TRBD2
CASSLELAGSYEQYF
TGTGCCAGCAGCTTAGAACTAGCGGGCTCCTACGAGCAGTACTTC
>.|TRBV2|TRBJ2-5|.
CASSASLNQETQYF
TGTGCCAGCAGTGCGAGCCTGAACCAAGAGACCCAGTACTTC
>.|TRBV10-3|TRBJ2-6|TRBD1
CAIGRGPGANVLTF
TGTGCCATCGGCAGGGGGCCTGGGGCCAACGTCCTGACTTTC
>.|TRBV9|TRBJ2-1|.
CASSVAGDSYNEQFF
TGTGCCAGCAGCGTAGCGGGGGATTCCTACAATGAGCAGTTCTTC
>once|TRBV10-1|TRBJ1-4|.
CASGRGATNEKLFF
TGCGCCAGTGGTAGGGGTGCAACTAATGAAAAACTGTTTTTT
>.|TRBV27|TRBJ2-7|TRBD2
CASSLAGEIYEQYF
TGTGCCAGCAGCCTAGCGGGGGAAATTTACGAGCAGTACTTC
>.|TRBV7-9|TRBJ2-1|TRBD2
CASSPTSGSTSYNEQFF
TGTGCCAGCAGCCCGACTAGCGGGTCAACCTCCTACAATGAGCAGTTCTTC
>.|TRBV27|TRBJ2-1|.
CASSLLGAYNEQFF
TGTGCCAGCAGTTTACTAGGAGCTTACAATGAGCAGTTCTTC
>once|TRBV5-1|TRBJ2-7|TRBD2
CASSLTVAGGTIEQYF
TGCGCCAGCAGCTTGACAGTAGCGGGAGGAACGATCGAGCAGTACTTC
>.|TRBV6-6|TRBJ2-7|TRBD1
CASSSPGQGTYEQYF
TGTGCCAGCAGTTCTCCCGGACAGGGTACCTACGAGCAGTACTTC
>.|TRBV10-2|TRBJ1-5|TRBD1
CASSPPGQGTNQPQHF
TGCGCCAGCAGTCCTCCGGGACAGGGAACCAATCAGCCCCAGCATTTT
>.|TRBV6-1|TRBJ2-3|TRBD1
CASSEQGAGDTQYF
TGTGCCAGCAGTGAGCAGGGGGCTGGAGATACGCAGTATTTT
>.|TRBV27|TRBJ2-1|.
CASRGGRYNEQFF
TGTGCCAGCAGAGGAGGACGGTACAATGAGCAGTTCTTC
>.|TRBV6-5|TRBJ1-1|TRBD1
CASSPQGYTEAFF
TGTGCCAGCAGCCCACAGGGGTACACTGAAGCTTTCTTT